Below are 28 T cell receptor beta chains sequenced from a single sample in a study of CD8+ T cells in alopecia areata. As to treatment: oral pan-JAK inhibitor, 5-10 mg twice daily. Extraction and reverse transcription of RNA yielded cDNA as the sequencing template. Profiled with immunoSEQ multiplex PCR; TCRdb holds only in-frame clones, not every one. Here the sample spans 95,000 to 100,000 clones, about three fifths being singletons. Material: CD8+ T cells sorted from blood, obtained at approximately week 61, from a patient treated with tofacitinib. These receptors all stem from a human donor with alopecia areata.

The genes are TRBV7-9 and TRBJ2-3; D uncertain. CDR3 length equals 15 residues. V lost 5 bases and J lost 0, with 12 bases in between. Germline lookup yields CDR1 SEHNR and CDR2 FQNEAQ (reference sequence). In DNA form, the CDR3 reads TGTGCCAGCAGCCCAAGAAGGGTTAGCACAGATACGCAGTATTTT. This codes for CASSPRRVSTDTQYF.

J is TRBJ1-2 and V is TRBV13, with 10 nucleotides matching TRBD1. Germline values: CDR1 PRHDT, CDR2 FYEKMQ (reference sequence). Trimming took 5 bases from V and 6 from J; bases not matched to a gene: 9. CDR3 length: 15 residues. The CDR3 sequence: CASSPFPGTGDGYTF. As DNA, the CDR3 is TGTGCCAGCAGCCCCTTTCCCGGGACAGGGGATGGCTACACCTTC.

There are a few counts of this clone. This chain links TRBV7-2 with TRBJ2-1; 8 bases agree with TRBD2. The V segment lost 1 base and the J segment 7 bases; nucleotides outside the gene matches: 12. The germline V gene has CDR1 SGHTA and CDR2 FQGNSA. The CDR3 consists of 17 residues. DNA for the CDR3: TGTGCCAGCAGCTTAGGCGGGGGGCGGATAATCGTAAATGAGCAGTTCTTC. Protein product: CASSLGGGRIIVNEQFF.

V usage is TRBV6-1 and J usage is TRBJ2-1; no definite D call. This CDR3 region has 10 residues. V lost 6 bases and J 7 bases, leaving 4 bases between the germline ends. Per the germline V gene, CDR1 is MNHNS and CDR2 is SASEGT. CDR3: CASRRNEQFF. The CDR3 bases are TGTGCCAGCAGGAGGAATGAGCAGTTCTTC.

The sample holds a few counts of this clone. The CDR3 DNA follows: TGCAGCGTTGTCCCGTCCCCTCTCTTTGGGGACGAGCAGTACTTC. It specifies CSVVPSPLFGDEQYF. The rearrangement links TRBV29-1 to TRBJ2-7; D gene ambiguous. This CDR3 has 15 residues. CDR1 is SQVTM and CDR2 is ANQGSEA in the germline V gene. Trimming removed 4 bases from V and 5 bases from J, with 21 bases in between.

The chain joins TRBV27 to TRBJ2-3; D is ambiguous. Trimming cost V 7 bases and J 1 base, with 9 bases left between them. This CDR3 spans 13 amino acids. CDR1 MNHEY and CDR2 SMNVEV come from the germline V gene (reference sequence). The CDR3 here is CASTPFGTDTQYF. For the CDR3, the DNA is TGTGCCAGCACTCCATTCGGCACAGATACGCAGTATTTT.

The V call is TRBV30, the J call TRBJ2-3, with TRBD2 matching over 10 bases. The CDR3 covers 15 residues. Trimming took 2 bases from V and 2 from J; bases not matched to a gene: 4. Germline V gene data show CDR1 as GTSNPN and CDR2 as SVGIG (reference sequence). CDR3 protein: CAWSQAGGPTDTQYF. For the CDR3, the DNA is TGTGCCTGGAGTCAAGCGGGGGGGCCCACAGATACGCAGTATTTT.

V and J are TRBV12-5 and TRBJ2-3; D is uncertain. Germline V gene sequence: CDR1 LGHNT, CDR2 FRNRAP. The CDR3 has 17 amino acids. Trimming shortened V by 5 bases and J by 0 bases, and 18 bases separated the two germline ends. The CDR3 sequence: CASGPPYREDSTDTQYF. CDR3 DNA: TGTGCTAGTGGTCCCCCTTATCGAGAGGATAGCACAGATACGCAGTATTTT. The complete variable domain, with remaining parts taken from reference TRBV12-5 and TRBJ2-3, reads DARVTQTPRHKVTEMGQEVTMRCQPILGHNTVFWYRQTMMQGLELLAYFRNRAPLDDSGMPKDRFSAEMPDATLATLKIQPSEPRDSAVYFCASGPPYREDSTDTQYFGPGTRLTVL.

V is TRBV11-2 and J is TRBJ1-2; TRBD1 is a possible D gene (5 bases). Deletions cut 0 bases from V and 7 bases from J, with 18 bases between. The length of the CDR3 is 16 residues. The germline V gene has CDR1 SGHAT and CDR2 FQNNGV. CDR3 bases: TGTGCCAGCAGCTTAGATTGGCAGGGAATTCGAGGTGGCTACACCTTC. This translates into CASSLDWQGIRGGYTF.

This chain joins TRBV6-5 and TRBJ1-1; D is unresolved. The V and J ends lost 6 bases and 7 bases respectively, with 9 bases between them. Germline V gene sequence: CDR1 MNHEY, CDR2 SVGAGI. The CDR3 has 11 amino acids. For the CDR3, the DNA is TGTGCCAGCAGAGGGAGGGTTGAAGCTTTCTTT. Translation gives CASRGRVEAFF.

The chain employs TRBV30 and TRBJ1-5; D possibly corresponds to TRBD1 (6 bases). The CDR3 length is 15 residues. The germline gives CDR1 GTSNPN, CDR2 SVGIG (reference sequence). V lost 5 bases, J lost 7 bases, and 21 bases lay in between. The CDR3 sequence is CAWAGGTGLGQPQHF. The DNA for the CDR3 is TGTGCCTGGGCGGGGGGCACAGGGCTTGGGCAGCCCCAGCATTTT. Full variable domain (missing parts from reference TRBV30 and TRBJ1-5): SQTIHQWPATLVQPVGSPLSLECTVEGTSNPNLYWYRQAAGRGLQLLFYSVGIGQISSEVPQNLSASRPQDRQFILSSKKLLLSDSGFYLCAWAGGTGLGQPQHFGDGTRLSIL.

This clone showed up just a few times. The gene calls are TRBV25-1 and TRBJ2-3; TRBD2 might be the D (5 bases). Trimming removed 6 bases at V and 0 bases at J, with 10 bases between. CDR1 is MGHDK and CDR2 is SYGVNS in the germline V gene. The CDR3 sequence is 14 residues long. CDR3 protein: CASRGEGSTDTQYF. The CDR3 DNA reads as TGTGCCAGCAGGGGCGAGGGAAGCACAGATACGCAGTATTTT.

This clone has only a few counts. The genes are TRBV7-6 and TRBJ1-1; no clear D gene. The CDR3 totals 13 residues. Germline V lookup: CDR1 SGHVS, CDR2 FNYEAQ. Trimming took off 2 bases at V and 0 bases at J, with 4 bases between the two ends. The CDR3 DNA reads TGTGCCAGCAGCTTATCCATGAACACTGAAGCTTTCTTT. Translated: CASSLSMNTEAFF.

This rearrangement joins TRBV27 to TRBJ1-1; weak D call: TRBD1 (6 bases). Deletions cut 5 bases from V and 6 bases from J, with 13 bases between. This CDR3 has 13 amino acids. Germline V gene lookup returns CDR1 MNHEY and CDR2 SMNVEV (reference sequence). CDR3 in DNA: TGTGCCAGCAGTCCCCAAGGGGGGTCTGAAGCTTTCTTT. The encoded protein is CASSPQGGSEAFF.

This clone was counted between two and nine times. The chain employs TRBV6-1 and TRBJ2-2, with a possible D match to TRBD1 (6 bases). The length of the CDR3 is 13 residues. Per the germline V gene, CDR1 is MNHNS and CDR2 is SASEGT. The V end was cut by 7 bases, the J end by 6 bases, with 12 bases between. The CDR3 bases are TGTGCCAGCATTGCAGGGGATGCCGGGGAGCTGTTTTTT. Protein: CASIAGDAGELFF.

The CDR3 coding sequence is TGCGCCAGCAGCCAAGTAAACACTGAAGCTTTCTTT. Amino acids: CASSQVNTEAFF. This chain connects TRBV4-1 to TRBJ1-1, with D unresolved. In germline, CDR1 is MGHRA, CDR2 YSYEKL. Trimming pared 1 base from V and 2 bases from J, leaving 2 bases between. The CDR3 runs to 12 residues.

For the CDR3, the DNA is TGTGCCAGTAGTATTGGGGTCAATTCACCCCTCCACTTT. Translating gives CASSIGVNSPLHF. The chain links TRBV19 to TRBJ1-6; D not resolved. With 3 bases removed from V and 7 bases from J, the gap between germline ends came to 7 bases. The CDR3 consists of 13 residues. The germline CDR1 and CDR2 sequences are LNHDA and SQIVND (reference sequence).

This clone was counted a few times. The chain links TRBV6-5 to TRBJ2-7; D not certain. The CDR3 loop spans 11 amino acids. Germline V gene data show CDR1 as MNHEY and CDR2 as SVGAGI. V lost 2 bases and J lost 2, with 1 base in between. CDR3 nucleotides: TGTGCCAGCAGTTACGCCTACGAGCAGTACTTC. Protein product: CASSYAYEQYF.

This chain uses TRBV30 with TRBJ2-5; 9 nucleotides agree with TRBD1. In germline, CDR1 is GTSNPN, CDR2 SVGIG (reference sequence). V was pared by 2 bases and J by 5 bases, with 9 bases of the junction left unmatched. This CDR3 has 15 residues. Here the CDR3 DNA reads TGTGCCTGGAGTCCTTCGGACAGGGGTTGGGAGACCCAGTACTTC. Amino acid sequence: CAWSPSDRGWETQYF.

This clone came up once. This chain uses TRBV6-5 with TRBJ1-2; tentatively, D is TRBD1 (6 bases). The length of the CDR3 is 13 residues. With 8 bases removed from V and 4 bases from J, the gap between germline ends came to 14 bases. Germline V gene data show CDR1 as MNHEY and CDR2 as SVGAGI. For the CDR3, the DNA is TGTGCCAGCCGGGACACCACGTCCTATGGCTACACCTTC. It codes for CASRDTTSYGYTF.

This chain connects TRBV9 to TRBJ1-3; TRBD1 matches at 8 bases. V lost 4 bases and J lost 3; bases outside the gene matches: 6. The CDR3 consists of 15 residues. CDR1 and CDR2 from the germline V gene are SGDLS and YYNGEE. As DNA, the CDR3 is TGTGCCAGCAGCTCTAGGGGACAGGATGGAAACACCATATATTTT. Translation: CASSSRGQDGNTIYF.

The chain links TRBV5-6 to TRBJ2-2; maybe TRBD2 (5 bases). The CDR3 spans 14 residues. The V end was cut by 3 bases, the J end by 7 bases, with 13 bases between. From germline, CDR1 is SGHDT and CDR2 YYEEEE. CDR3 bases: TGTGCCAGCAGCTCGAATCCGGGGAACGGGGAGCTGTTTTTT. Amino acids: CASSSNPGNGELFF.

Here the CDR3 DNA reads TGTGCCAGCAGTGAAACGGGGTTAGTCGATCCCCAGCATTTT. It specifies CASSETGLVDPQHF. The gene calls are TRBV2 and TRBJ1-5; D is undetermined. CDR3 length: 14 amino acids. Germline CDR1 reads SNHLY; CDR2 reads FYNNEI. Trimming removed 2 bases from V and 10 bases from J, with 15 bases in between. The variable domain in full, completed from reference TRBV2 and TRBJ1-5, reads EPEVTQTPSHQVTQMGQEVILRCVPISNHLYFYWYRQILGQKVEFLVSFYNNEISEKSEIFDDQFSVERPDGSNFTLKIRSTKLEDSAMYFCASSETGLVDPQHFGDGTRLSIL.

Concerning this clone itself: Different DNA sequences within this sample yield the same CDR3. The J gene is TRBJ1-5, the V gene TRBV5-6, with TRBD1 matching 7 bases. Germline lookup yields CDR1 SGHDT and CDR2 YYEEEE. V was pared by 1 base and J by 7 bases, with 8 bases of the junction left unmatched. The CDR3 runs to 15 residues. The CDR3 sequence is CASSLLDRAGQPQHF. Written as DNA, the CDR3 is TGTGCCAGCAGCTTGCTCGACAGGGCGGGGCAGCCCCAGCATTTT.

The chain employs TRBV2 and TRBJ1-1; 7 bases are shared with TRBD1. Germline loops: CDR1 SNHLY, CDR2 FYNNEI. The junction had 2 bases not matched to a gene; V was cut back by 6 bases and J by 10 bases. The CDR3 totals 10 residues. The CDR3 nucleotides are TGTGCCAGCAGGGACAGGTTAGCTTTCTTT. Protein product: CASRDRLAFF.

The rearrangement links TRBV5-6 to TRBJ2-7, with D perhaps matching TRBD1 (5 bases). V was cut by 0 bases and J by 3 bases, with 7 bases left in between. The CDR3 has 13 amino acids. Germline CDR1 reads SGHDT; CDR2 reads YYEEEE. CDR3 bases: TGTGCCAGCAGCTTGGAGGGGAACTACGAGCAGTACTTC. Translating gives CASSLEGNYEQYF.

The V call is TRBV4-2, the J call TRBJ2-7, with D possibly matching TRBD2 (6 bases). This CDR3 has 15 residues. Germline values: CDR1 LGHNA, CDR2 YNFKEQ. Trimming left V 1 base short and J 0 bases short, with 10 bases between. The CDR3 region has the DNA TGTGCCAGCAGCCAAGGGCGGGGTTACTCCTACGAGCAGTACTTC. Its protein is CASSQGRGYSYEQYF.

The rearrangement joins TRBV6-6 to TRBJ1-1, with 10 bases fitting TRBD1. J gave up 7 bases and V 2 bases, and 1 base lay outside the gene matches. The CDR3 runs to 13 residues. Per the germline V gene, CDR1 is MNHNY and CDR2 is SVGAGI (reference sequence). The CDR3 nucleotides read TGTGCCAGCAGTTACGGGACAGGGGTTGAAGCTTTCTTT. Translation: CASSYGTGVEAFF.